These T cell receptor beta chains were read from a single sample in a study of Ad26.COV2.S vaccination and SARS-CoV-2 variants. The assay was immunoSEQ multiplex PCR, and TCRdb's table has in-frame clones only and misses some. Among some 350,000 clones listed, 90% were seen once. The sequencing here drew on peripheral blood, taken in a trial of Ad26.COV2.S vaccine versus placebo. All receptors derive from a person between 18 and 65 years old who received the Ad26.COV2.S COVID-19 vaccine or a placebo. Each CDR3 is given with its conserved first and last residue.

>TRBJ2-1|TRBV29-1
CSASTGSGEQFF
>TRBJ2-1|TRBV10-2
CASSDRFGEEQFF
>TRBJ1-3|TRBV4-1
CASSQGQGKAHSGNTIYF
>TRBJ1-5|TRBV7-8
CASSLDYSSNQPQHF
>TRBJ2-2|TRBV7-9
CASSLMSAGELFF
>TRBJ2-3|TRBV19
CASQSGTTQYF
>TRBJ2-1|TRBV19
CASSLTSAYNEQFF
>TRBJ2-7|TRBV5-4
CATERGTGSYEQYF
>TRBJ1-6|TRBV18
CASSPEPTGVNSPLHF
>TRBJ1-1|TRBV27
CASSTPAAGRMGTDTEAFF
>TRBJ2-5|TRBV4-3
CASSQDMRETQYF
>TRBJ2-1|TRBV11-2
CASSLMTVGSYNEQFF
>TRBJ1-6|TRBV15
CATSRDTANSVGDSSPLHF
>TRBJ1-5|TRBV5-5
CASSSGAGNQPQHF
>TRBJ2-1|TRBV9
CASSLRDNMYNEQFF
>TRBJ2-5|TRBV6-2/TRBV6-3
CASSYRAGEIKETQYF
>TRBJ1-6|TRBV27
CASSFLGDSPLHF
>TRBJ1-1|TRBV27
CASSSSENTEAFF
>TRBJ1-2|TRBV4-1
CASSQEEKSNYGYTF
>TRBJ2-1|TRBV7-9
CASSLDRGRYNEQFF
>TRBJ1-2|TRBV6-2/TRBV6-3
CASSTHRGYTF
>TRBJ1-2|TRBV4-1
CASSQGVRGRGYTF
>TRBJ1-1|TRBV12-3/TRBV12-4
CASSETEAFF
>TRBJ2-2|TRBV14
CASSQLTGELFF
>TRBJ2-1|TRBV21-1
CASSIQGFYNEQFF
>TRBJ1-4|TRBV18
CASSPGLGKKLFF
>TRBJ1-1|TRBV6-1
CASSASGLPLHTEAFF
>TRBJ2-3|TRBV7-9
CASSFIRGGRTDTQYF
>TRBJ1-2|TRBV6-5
CASINAGGKNYGYTF
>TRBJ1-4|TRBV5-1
CASSYREPNEKLFF
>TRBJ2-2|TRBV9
CASSVEGVGTGELFF
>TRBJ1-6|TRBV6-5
CASSYPGHNSPLHF
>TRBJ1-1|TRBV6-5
CASSGLTEAFF
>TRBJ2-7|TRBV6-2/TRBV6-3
CASSDSYEQYF
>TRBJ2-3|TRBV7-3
CASSLSPGTGEVDTQYF
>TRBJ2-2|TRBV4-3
CASSPDPSTGELFF
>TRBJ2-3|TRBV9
CASSVVVGTDTQYF
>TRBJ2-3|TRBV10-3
CAISPKTGRSTDTQYF
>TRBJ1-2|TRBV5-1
CASSAPPLGQGEGYTF
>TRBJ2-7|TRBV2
CASHPGQGYEQYF
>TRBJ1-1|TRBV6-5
CASSYSSTGGTEAFF
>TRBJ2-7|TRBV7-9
CASSHAELRKQYF
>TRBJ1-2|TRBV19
CASSIFGTGEPGYTF
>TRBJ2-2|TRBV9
CASSVALGTGELFF
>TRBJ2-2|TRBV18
CASSPSTLNTGELFF
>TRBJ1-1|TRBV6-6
CASSRQGLGTEAFF
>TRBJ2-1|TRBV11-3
CASRRGGGPPEQFF
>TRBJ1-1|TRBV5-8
CASNRGRGLTEAFF
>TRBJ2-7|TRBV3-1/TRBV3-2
CASSQDAGLAGEEQYF
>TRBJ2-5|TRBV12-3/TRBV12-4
CASRFNRVGTQYF
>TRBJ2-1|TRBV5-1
CASSSQGNEQFF
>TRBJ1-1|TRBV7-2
CASSLLGPGGDWGAEAFF
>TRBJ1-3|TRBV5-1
CASSLEEDTRGNTIYF
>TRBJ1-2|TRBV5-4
CASSLIRGLRGYTF
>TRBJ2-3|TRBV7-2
CASSLALNTQYF